Presented here are 23 T cell receptor beta chains from one specimen sequenced in a study of OX40 agonist ivuxolimab in advanced cancers. Data came from immunoSEQ multiplex PCR; TCRdb stores just in-frame clones and leaves some out. The sample lists 53,000 or so clones, 84% occurring once. Sequences were derived from CD4+ or CD8+ T cells sorted from blood, sampled in a trial of the OX40 agonist ivuxolimab. The receptors stem from an adult with an advanced solid tumor such as melanoma, head and neck, liver or kidney cancer.

In the case of this clone: Germline and junction disagree at one end, which may indicate a read error. The CDR3 sequence is CASRGLAGAPFNF. DNA of the CDR3: TGTGCCAGCCGGGGGCTAGCGGGAGCTCCATTTAACTTC. The chain couples TRBV27 to TRBJ2-7, with 10 bases matching TRBD2. The germline V gene encodes CDR1 MNHEY and CDR2 SMNVEV (reference sequence). This CDR3 is built from 13 residues.

V gene TRBV15 combines with J gene TRBJ1-5, with a tentative D call TRBD1 (5 bases). Germline loops: CDR1 LNHNV, CDR2 YYDKDF (reference sequence). The CDR3 covers 14 residues. Trimming stripped 6 bases from V and 4 bases from J, with 13 bases between. The CDR3 DNA reads as TGTGCCACCAGTTTCAGGGAGTTTAATCAGCCCCAGCATTTT. This translates into CATSFREFNQPQHF. The full variable domain, in which reference TRBV15 and TRBJ1-5 provide the parts outside the CDR3, is DAMVIQNPRYQVTQFGKPVTLSCSQTLNHNVMYWYQQKSSQAPKLLFHYYDKDFNNEADTPDNFQSRRPNTSFCFLDIRSPGLGDTAMYLCATSFREFNQPQHFGDGTRLSIL.

This clone was recorded only once. This chain connects TRBV15 to TRBJ2-7; 10 bases are a match to TRBD1. Germline V gene data show CDR1 as LNHNV and CDR2 as YYDKDF (reference sequence). V gave up 5 bases and J gave up 8 bases; unmatched junction bases: 15. This CDR3 is 16 amino acids long. The CDR3 DNA reads TGTGCCACCAGCGCCGGAGGTCTGGGACAGGGGAGCAAGCAGTACTTC. This gives the protein CATSAGGLGQGSKQYF.

For the CDR3, the DNA is TGTGCCAGCTCACGAATAAGGGGGGAGGAAGCTTTCTTT. It is translated as CASSRIRGEEAFF. The V gene is TRBV18, the J gene TRBJ1-1; maybe TRBD1 (6 bases). Germline CDR1 reads KGHSH; CDR2 reads LQKENI. Between the trimmed V and J ends, which lost 4 bases and 8 bases, there was a span of 14 bases. The CDR3 contains 13 residues.

The V call is TRBV28, the J call TRBJ1-4; possibly TRBD1 for D (6 bases). The CDR3 has 14 amino acids. V was cut by 4 bases and J by 5 bases, with 11 bases left in between. Germline V CDR1 and CDR2: MDHEN, SYDVKM. The chain's CDR3 is CASSSQGLNEKLFF. The DNA of the CDR3 is TGTGCCAGCAGTTCACAGGGCCTGAATGAAAAACTGTTTTTT.

Points on this clone: At one end, the junction sequence differs from germline, possibly due to a read error. J is TRBJ2-2 and V is TRBV4-1; D call uncertain. The CDR3 runs 11 residues. Looked up from germline, CDR1 is MGHRA and CDR2 is YSYEKL. CDR3 sequence (DNA): TGTGCCAGCAGTCAAAATGTGGAGCTGTTTTTT. This translates into CASSQNVELFF.

The CDR3 DNA reads as TGTGCCAGCAGTTTACGTCCCGCGGGGAACACTGAAGCTTTCTTT. Its translation is CASSLRPAGNTEAFF. The chain carries TRBV27 and TRBJ1-1; unclear D gene. V was pared by 2 bases and J by 1 base, with 11 bases between. Per the germline V gene, CDR1 is MNHEY and CDR2 is SMNVEV (reference sequence). The CDR3 sequence is 15 residues long.

This clone has a single count. The chain carries TRBV11-3 and TRBJ1-1, with D tentatively TRBD1 (5 bases). Germline CDR1 reads SGHNT; CDR2 reads YENEEA. The ends were cut back, 5 bases at V and 4 bases at J, with 17 bases in the middle. This CDR3 spans 15 amino acids. CDR3 DNA sequence: TGTGCCAGCAGCAGAGGCGGGGCGCGGAGCACTGAAGCTTTCTTT. Translating gives CASSRGGARSTEAFF.

The V and J genes are TRBV27 and TRBJ2-5; maybe TRBD1 (6 bases). Trimming removed 2 bases at V and 5 bases at J, with 12 bases between. CDR3 size: 14 residues. Germline CDR1 reads MNHEY; CDR2 reads SMNVEV (reference sequence). The CDR3 protein is CASSLVLGGETQYF. The CDR3 DNA is TGTGCCAGCAGTTTAGTCCTAGGGGGTGAGACCCAGTACTTC.

V gene TRBV5-1 combines with J gene TRBJ1-1; D unresolved. The CDR3 is 14 amino acids. The V end lost 4 bases, the J end lost 0 bases, and 10 bases lay between the germline ends. In germline, CDR1 is SGHRS, CDR2 YFSETQ. CDR3 amino acids: CASSPPGVNTEAFF. The CDR3 DNA is TGCGCCAGCAGCCCCCCGGGAGTGAACACTGAAGCTTTCTTT. Drawing the rest from reference TRBV5-1 and TRBJ1-1, the complete variable domain is KAGVTQTPRYLIKTRGQQVTLSCSPISGHRSVSWYQQTPGQGLQFLFEYFSETQRNKGNFPGRFSGRQFSNSRSEMNVSTLELGDSALYLCASSPPGVNTEAFFGQGTRLTVV.

This clone occurred a few times. The chain recombines TRBV7-9 with TRBJ1-5; 7 nucleotides line up with TRBD1. Unmatched junction bases numbered 6, after V lost 5 bases and J lost 5 bases. Germline lookup yields CDR1 SEHNR and CDR2 FQNEAQ (reference sequence). CDR3 length equals 14 residues. The CDR3 region has the DNA TGTGCCAGCAGCCACAGGGGAGGCTATCAGCCCCAGCATTTT. This translates into CASSHRGGYQPQHF.

V and J are TRBV19 and TRBJ1-1; D gene uncertain. The CDR3 is 15 residues long. Germline V gene data show CDR1 as LNHDA and CDR2 as SQIVND (reference sequence). V was trimmed by 1 base and J by 1 base, leaving 10 bases between them. CDR3 protein: CASSIGPTSNTEAFF. CDR3 in DNA: TGTGCCAGTAGTATAGGCCCCACATCGAACACTGAAGCTTTCTTT.

The chain is built from TRBV6-1 and TRBJ2-3, with unresolved D. Trimming removed 3 bases from V and 3 bases from J, with 13 bases in between. Germline CDR1 reads MNHNS; CDR2 reads SASEGT. CDR3 length: 15 amino acids. DNA for the CDR3: TGTGCCAGCAGTGACCAGTATTTTGGTACAGATACGCAGTATTTT. Amino acid sequence: CASSDQYFGTDTQYF.

This clone was counted between two and nine times. J is TRBJ2-5 and V is TRBV19, with D possibly matching TRBD1 (6 bases). V was trimmed by 1 base and J by 1 base, leaving 19 bases between them. The CDR3 sequence is 18 residues long. Germline V gives CDR1 LNHDA, CDR2 SQIVND (reference sequence). The CDR3 reads CASSIAGAGVGVQETQYF. The CDR3 region has the DNA TGTGCCAGTAGTATAGCCGGCGCAGGGGTTGGTGTCCAAGAGACCCAGTACTTC.

This clone occurred a few times. The J gene is TRBJ1-1, the V gene TRBV6-1; 9 nucleotides agree with TRBD1. J gave up 0 bases and V 6 bases, and 2 bases lay outside the gene matches. The CDR3 contains 14 residues. CDR1 MNHNS and CDR2 SASEGT come from the germline V gene. The CDR3 DNA is TGTGCCAGCAGGGACAGGGGATTGAACACTGAAGCTTTCTTT. Translation gives CASRDRGLNTEAFF.

The gene calls are TRBV28 and TRBJ2-1; no definite D call. Germline CDR1 MDHEN, CDR2 SYDVKM. V was trimmed by 8 bases and J by 10 bases, leaving 12 bases between them. This CDR3 is 11 amino acids long. The CDR3 nucleotides are TGTGCCAGCCTAGGAGCCTTGGAGCAGTTCTTC. Translated: CASLGALEQFF.

The J gene is TRBJ2-2, the V gene TRBV7-7, with 10 positions matching TRBD1. The CDR3 runs to 14 residues. The germline V gene encodes CDR1 SSHAT and CDR2 FNYEAQ (reference sequence). Unmatched junction bases numbered 4, after V lost 5 bases and J lost 7 bases. The CDR3: CASSPDRGRGELFF. The CDR3 nucleotides read TGTGCCAGCAGCCCAGACAGGGGGCGCGGGGAGCTGTTTTTT.

V usage is TRBV9 and J usage is TRBJ2-2; D gene uncertain. The V end lost 3 bases, the J end lost 0 bases, and 15 bases lay between the germline ends. CDR3 length equals 17 residues. Germline V gives CDR1 SGDLS, CDR2 YYNGEE. CDR3 sequence: CASSGGSFGANTGELFF. As DNA, the CDR3 is TGTGCCAGCAGCGGTGGGTCCTTTGGGGCGAACACCGGGGAGCTGTTTTTT.

The CDR3 reads CASSYGGYNEQFF. The CDR3 DNA sequence: TGTGCCAGCAGTTACGGAGGCTACAATGAGCAGTTCTTC. This rearrangement joins TRBV6-6 to TRBJ2-1; tentative D call: TRBD2 (5 bases). V lost 2 bases and J lost 3, with 5 bases in between. This CDR3 has 13 residues. Germline assignment: CDR1 MNHNY and CDR2 SVGAGI (reference sequence).

This clone was seen once. For the CDR3, the DNA is TGTGCCAGCAGTCCACAGGGGCACGGAAACACCATATATTTT. Translated: CASSPQGHGNTIYF. The chain combines TRBV2 with TRBJ1-3; 7 bases fit TRBD1. Trimming took 5 bases from V and 4 from J; bases not matched to a gene: 5. Looked up from germline, CDR1 is SNHLY and CDR2 is FYNNEI. This CDR3 spans 14 amino acids.

The CDR3 sequence: CASSLMDRSSYNEQFF. CDR3 DNA: TGTGCCAGCAGCTTAATGGACCGCAGCTCCTACAATGAGCAGTTCTTC. J is TRBJ2-1 and V is TRBV7-3, with D uncertain. The V end was cut by 1 base, the J end by 0 bases, with 10 bases between. CDR1 and CDR2 from the germline V gene are SGHTA and FQGTGA. The length of the CDR3 is 16 residues.

The V and J genes are TRBV19 and TRBJ1-5; D is perhaps TRBD1 (6 bases). V was clipped by 1 base and J by 2 bases, with 15 bases between them. There are 17 residues in the CDR3. Per the germline V gene, CDR1 is LNHDA and CDR2 is SQIVND (reference sequence). In DNA, the CDR3 is TGTGCCAGTAGTATAGGCAGGGGCGACCCTCGCAATCAGCCCCAGCATTTT. Residues: CASSIGRGDPRNQPQHF.

The chain recombines TRBV7-8 with TRBJ2-7; 10 bases fit TRBD1. The CDR3 spans 16 residues. The germline V gene has CDR1 SGHVS and CDR2 FQNEAQ. The trim removed 5 bases at V and 4 bases at J, leaving 11 bases unmatched. The CDR3 protein is CASSPTTGQGRYEQYF. CDR3 DNA sequence: TGTGCCAGCAGCCCCACCACGGGACAGGGGAGGTACGAGCAGTACTTC.